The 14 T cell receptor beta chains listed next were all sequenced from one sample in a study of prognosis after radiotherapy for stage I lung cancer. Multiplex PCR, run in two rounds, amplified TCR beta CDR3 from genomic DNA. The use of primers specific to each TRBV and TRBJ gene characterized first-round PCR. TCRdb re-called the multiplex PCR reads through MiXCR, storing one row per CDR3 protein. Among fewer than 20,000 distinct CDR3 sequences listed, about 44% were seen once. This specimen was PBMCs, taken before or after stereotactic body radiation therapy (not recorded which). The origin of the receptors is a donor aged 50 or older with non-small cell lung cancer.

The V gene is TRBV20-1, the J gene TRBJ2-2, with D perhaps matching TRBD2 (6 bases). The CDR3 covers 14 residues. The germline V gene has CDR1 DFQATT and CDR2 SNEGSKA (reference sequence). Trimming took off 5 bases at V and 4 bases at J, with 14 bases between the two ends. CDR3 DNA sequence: TGCAGTGCTCGACCCGGAGGGACCACCGGGGAGCTGTTTTTT. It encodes CSARPGGTTGELFF.

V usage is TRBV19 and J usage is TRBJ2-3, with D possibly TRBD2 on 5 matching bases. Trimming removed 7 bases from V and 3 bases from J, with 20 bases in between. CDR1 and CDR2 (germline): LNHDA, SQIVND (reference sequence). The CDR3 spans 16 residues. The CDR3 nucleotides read TGTGCCAGTAACGGAGGCGGCCTCGGGATGACAGATACGCAGTATTTT. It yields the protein CASNGGGLGMTDTQYF.

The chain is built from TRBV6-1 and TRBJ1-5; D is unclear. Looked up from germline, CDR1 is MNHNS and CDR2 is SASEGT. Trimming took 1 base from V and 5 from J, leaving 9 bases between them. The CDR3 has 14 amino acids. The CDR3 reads CASSEGSGYQPQHF. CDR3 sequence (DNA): TGTGCCAGCAGTGAAGGATCAGGATATCAGCCCCAGCATTTT.

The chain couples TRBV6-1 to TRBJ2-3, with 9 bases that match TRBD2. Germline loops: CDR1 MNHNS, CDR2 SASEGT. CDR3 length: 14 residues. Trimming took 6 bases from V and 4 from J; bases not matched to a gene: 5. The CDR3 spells CASRSGGHPDTQYF. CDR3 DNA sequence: TGTGCCAGCAGGAGCGGGGGGCACCCAGATACGCAGTATTTT.

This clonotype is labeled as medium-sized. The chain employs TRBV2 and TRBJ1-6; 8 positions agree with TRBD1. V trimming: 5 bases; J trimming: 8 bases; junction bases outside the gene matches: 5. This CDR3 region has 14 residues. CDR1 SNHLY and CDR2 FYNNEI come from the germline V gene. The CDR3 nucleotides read TGTGCCAGCAGTTTAGACAGGGGAGATTCACCCCTCCACTTT. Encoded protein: CASSLDRGDSPLHF.

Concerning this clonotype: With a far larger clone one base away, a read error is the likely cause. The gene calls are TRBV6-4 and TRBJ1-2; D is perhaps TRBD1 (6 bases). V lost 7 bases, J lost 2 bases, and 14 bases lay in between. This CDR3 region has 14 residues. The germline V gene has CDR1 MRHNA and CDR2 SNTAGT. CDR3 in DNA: TGTGCCAGCATTCCCGGGACACTGAACTATGGCTACACCTTC. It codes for CASIPGTLNYGYTF.

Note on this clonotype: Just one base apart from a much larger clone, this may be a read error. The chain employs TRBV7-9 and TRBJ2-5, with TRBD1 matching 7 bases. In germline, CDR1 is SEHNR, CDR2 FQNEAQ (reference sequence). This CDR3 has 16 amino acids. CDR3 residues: CASSWDLHRGRETKYF. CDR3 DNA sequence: TGTGCCAGCAGCTGGGACCTTCACAGGGGCCGAGAGACCAAGTACTTC.

The CDR3 loop reads CASSRPRQGVDEQFF. CDR3 in DNA: TGTGCCAGCAGTCGACCCCGACAGGGGGTGGATGAGCAGTTCTTC. The V call is TRBV28, the J call TRBJ2-1; 9 bases are a match to TRBD1. CDR3 length: 15 residues. Germline V gene lookup returns CDR1 MDHEN and CDR2 SYDVKM. The ends lost 5 bases at V and 8 bases at J; junction bases unmatched: 10.

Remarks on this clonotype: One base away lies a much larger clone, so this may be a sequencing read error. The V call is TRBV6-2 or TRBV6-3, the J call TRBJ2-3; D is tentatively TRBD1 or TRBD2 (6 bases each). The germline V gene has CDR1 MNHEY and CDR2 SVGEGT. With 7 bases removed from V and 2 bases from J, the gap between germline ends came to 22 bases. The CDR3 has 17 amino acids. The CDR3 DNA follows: TGTGCCAGCAATACAGGGTGCGCGGCTAGCGACACAGATACGCAGTATTTT. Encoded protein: CASNTGCAASDTDTQYF.

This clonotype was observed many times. The DNA of the CDR3 is TGTGCCTGGTGGGGGGGCCGTGTCGACGGGTGGAACACTGAAGCTTTCTTT. As protein: CAWWGGRVDGWNTEAFF. The chain links TRBV30 to TRBJ1-1, with D tentatively TRBD1 (6 bases). V was trimmed by 5 bases and J by 1 base, leaving 23 bases between them. Germline assignment: CDR1 GTSNPN and CDR2 SVGIG (reference sequence). There are 17 residues in the CDR3.

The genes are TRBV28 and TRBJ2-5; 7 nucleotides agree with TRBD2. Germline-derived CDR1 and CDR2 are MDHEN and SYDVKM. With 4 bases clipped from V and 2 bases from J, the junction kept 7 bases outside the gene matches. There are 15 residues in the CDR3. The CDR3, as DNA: TGTGCCAGCAGTTATCTAGCGGACCTACAAGAGACCCAGTACTTC. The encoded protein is CASSYLADLQETQYF.

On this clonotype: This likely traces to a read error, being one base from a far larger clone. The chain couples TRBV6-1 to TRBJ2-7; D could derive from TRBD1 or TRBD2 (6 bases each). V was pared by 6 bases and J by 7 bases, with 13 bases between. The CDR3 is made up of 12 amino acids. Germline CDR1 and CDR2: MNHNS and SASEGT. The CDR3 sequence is CASRAGGNEQYF. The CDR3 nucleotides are TGTGCCAGCAGGGCCGGGGGCAATGAGCAGTACTTC.

CDR3 sequence (DNA): TGTGCCAGTACCCCAGGGGAAGGTTGCTACACCTTC. This gives the protein CASTPGEGCYTF. This rearrangement joins TRBV19 to TRBJ1-2; tentatively, D is TRBD1 (6 bases). The CDR3 totals 12 residues. V shed 7 bases and J shed 9 bases, with 15 bases lying between them. The germline V gene has CDR1 LNHDA and CDR2 SQIVND (reference sequence). Drawing the rest from reference TRBV19 and TRBJ1-2, the complete variable domain is DGGITQSPKYLFRKEGQNVTLSCEQNLNHDAMYWYRQDPGQGLRLIYYSQIVNDFQKGDIAEGYSVSREKKESFPLTVTSAQKNPTAFYLCASTPGEGCYTFGSGTRLTVV.

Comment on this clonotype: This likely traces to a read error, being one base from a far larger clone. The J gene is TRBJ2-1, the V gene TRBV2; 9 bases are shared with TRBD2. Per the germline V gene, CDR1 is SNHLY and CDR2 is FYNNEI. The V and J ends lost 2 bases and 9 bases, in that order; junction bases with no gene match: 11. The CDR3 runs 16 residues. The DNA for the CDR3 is TGTGCCAGCAGTGAAAGACTAGCGGCAGGTCTTATTGAGCAGTTCTTC. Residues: CASSERLAAGLIEQFF.